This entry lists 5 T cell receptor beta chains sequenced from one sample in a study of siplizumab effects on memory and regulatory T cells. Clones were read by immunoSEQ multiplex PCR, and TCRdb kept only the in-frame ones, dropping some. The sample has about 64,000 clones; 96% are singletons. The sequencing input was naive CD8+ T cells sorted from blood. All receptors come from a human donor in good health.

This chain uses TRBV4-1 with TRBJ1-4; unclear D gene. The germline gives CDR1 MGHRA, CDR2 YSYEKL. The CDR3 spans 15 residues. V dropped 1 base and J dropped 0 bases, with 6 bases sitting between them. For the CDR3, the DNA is TGCGCCAGCAGCCAAGGATGGCCAACTAATGAAAAACTGTTTTTT. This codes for CASSQGWPTNEKLFF.

CDR3 nucleotides: TGCGCCAGCAGCCAAGATTTCGGCGGGGTTGGATTAGAGACCCAGTACTTC. As protein: CASSQDFGGVGLETQYF. The chain joins TRBV4-1 to TRBJ2-5; weak D call: TRBD2 (6 bases). This CDR3 region has 17 residues. V lost 0 bases to trimming and J lost 4 bases, with 18 bases between them. Germline loops: CDR1 MGHRA, CDR2 YSYEKL.

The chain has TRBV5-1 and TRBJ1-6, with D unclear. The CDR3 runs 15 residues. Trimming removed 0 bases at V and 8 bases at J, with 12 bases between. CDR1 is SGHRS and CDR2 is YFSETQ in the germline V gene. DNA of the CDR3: TGCGCCAGCAGCTTGGAAGGTCCCCGAGATTCACCCCTCCACTTT. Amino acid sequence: CASSLEGPRDSPLHF. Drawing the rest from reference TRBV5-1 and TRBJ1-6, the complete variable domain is KAGVTQTPRYLIKTRGQQVTLSCSPISGHRSVSWYQQTPGQGLQFLFEYFSETQRNKGNFPGRFSGRQFSNSRSEMNVSTLELGDSALYLCASSLEGPRDSPLHFGNGTRLTVT.

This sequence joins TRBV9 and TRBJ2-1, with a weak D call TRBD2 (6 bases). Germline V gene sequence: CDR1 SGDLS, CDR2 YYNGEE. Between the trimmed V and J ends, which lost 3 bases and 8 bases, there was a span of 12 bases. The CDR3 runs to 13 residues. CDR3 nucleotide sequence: TGTGCCAGCAGCGGAACTAGCTCCGATGAGCAGTTCTTC. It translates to CASSGTSSDEQFF.

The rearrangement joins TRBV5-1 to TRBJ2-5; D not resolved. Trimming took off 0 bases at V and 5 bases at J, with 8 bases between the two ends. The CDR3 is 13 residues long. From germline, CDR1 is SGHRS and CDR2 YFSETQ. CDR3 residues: CASSLGDGETQYF. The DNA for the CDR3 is TGCGCCAGCAGCTTGGGAGATGGGGAGACCCAGTACTTC.